This T cell receptor beta chain was sequenced for a study of blood T cell repertoires in COVID-19. Trimming left V 3 bases short and J 5 bases short, with 11 bases between. The germline V gene encodes CDR1 SQVTM and CDR2 ANQGSEA. The CDR3 contains 13 residues. Sequenced by immunoSEQ multiplex PCR; TCRdb stores in-frame clones only, minus some. The sample yields 330,000 or so clones, around 90% seen once. This chain connects TRBV29-1 to TRBJ2-1; D not certain. Sequenced sample: peripheral blood. The source of this sequence is a young man with COVID-19, enrolled during active disease. The CDR3 reads CSVEATTNNEQFF. The CDR3 coding sequence is TGCAGCGTTGAGGCCACCACGAACAATGAGCAGTTCTTC.